Sequencing of this T cell receptor beta chain was carried out in a study of OX40 agonist ivuxolimab in advanced cancers. About the study as a whole: Ivuxolimab was an agonistic, fully human IgG2 monoclonal antibody directed against OX40 (CD134), a costimulatory receptor. Intravenous ivuxolimab was administered to patients every 2 weeks at six dose levels: 0.01, 0.1, 0.3, 1.5, 3 and 10 mg/kg. Of the 50 or so patients in dose escalation, some 20 had hepatocellular carcinoma, about 15 had melanoma, 9 had renal cell carcinoma and 9 had head and neck cancer. In the dose-escalation cohort, 82.7% of patients were male, and the mean age was approximately 60 years, with a range of about 20 to 79. Prior anti-PD-1, anti-PD-L1 or anti-CTLA-4 therapy was permitted, and checkpoint inhibitors had been received by less than 45% of dose-escalation patients. Partial responses occurred in three dose-escalation patients, of whom one had hepatocellular carcinoma and two had cutaneous melanoma. The point of sequencing TCRbeta in the periphery was to test whether ivuxolimab changed TCR sequence diversity and drove clonal T-cell expansion. The paper covers the monotherapy dose-escalation part of the phase I ivuxolimab trial, which included N ≈ 50 patients.

The research as a whole found: In partial responders in the 0.1-3.0 mg/kg groups, normalized peripheral clonal expansion was found to be among the lowest, especially among CD8+ T cells. Clonal expansion of both CD4+ and CD8+ blood T cells was observed from baseline to week 6 at doses 0.1 to 3.0 mg/kg. After ivuxolimab, expanded clones were on average more numerous among CD8+ T cells than among CD4+ T cells. The antigen specificity of the peripheral T cells that underwent clonal expansion was not determined. Low levels of normalized T-cell clonal expansion were also shown by some nonresponding patients.

Trimming takes 1 base off V and 6 bases off J; junction bases not matched to a gene: 8. The germline V gene provides CDR1 SGHAT and CDR2 FQNNGV. The CDR3 contains 16 residues, cysteine and phenylalanine counted. The only DNA kept is the CDR3, 48 bases in frame from the first base. Patients with autoimmune disease history or receiving systemic immunosuppression were excluded from the trial. Peripheral blood for TCR sequencing was drawn from every dose cohort at baseline, at cycle 4 day 1 and at cycle 7 day 1. The samples were drawn from a first-in-human, open-label, multicenter phase I dose-escalation trial of ivuxolimab. Adults with locally advanced or metastatic melanoma, renal cell carcinoma, hepatocellular carcinoma or head and neck squamous cell carcinoma were enrolled in the trial. Before TCR sequencing, CD4+ T cells and CD8+ T cells were sorted from peripheral blood as separate populations.

For sequencing of the TCRbeta CDR3 region, genomic DNA was extracted from the sorted cells. The immunoSEQ Assay was used for sequencing of TCRbeta CDR3 regions. This immuneACCESS table, as held by TCRdb, lists in-frame sequences with V and J called but not all clones. Of the missing ones, under half trace to an unresolved V gene in checked studies; the others have no known cause. A total of tens of thousands of clones appear in this sample, approximately 83% of them only once. The leading ten clones occupy roughly 8.6% of the sample. Points on this clone: Its antigen specificity is not known. No per-base quality is available; no much larger clone lies one base away.

The clonotype comes from an adult with an advanced solid tumor such as melanoma, head and neck, liver or kidney cancer. The sample was CD4+ or CD8+ T cells sorted from blood, taken in a trial of the OX40 agonist ivuxolimab. Recombination linked TRBV11-2 to TRBJ2-1; the junction holds 8 bases that match TRBD1. Here the CDR3 is given as CASSLVQGAAPNEQFF. The DNA sequence is given as TGTGCCAGCAGCTTAGTGCAGGGGGCCGCCCCCAATGAGCAGTTCTTC.